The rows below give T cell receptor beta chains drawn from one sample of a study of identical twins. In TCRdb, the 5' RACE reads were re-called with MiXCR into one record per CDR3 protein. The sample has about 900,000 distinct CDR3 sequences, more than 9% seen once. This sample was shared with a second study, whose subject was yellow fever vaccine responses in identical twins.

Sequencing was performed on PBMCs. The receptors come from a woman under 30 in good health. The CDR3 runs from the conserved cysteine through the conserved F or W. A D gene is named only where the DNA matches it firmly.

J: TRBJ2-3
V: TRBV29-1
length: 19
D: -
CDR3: CSVEAPQTGRGSGTDTQYF

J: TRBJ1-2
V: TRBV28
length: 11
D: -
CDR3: CASTHDYGYTF

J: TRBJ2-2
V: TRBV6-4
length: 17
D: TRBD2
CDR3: CATRSSGGLAGAGELFF

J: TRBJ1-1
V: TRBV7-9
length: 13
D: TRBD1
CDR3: CASRKTGGSGAFF

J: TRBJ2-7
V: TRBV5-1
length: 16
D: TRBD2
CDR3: CASSFLGASGRYEQYF

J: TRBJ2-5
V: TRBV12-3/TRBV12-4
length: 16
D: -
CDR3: CASSPNFGLAEETQYF

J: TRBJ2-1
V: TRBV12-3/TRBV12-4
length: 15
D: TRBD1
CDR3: CASNPPGQGYNEQFF

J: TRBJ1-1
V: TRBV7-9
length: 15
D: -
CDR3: CASSQQGMMNTEAFF

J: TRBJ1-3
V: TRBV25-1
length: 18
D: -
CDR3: CASSELSLTSSSGNTIYF

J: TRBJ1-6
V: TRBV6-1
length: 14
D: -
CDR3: CASRSDRINSPLHF

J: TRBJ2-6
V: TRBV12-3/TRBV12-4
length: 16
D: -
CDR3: CAGGRVPRSGANVLTF

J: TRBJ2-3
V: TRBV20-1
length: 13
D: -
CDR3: CSASPRGTDTQYF

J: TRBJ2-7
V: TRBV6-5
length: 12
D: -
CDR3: CASSRGGDEQYF

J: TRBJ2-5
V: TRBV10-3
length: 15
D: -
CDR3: CAISESRGTQETQYF

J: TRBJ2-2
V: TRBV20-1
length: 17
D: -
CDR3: CSAHKRTRGAYTGELFF